The 15 T cell receptor beta chains below all came from one sample that was sequenced in a study of OX40 agonist ivuxolimab in advanced cancers. Generated by immunoSEQ multiplex PCR, the TCRdb table keeps only in-frame clones and is missing some. The data show about 98,000 clones, about 88% seen once. The starting material was CD4+ or CD8+ T cells sorted from blood, obtained in a trial of the OX40 agonist ivuxolimab. These receptors originate from an adult with an advanced solid tumor such as melanoma, head and neck, liver or kidney cancer.

To note about this clone: An end of the junction differs from the germline gene, which may be a read error. This chain uses TRBV11-2 with TRBJ2-7, with TRBD2 matching over 14 bases. The CDR3 extends over 14 amino acids. Germline CDR1 SGHAT, CDR2 FQNNGV. The CDR3 loop is CASSYSGTSGRTDF. CDR3 DNA sequence: TGTGCCAGCAGTTACTCCGGGACTAGCGGGAGAACGGACTTC.

The chain carries TRBV5-1 and TRBJ1-5; possible D gene TRBD1, 6 bases. From germline, CDR1 is SGHRS and CDR2 YFSETQ. The CDR3 runs to 15 residues. V was trimmed by 3 bases and J by 4 bases, leaving 14 bases between them. This CDR3 reads CASSSTGQPNQPQHF. The CDR3 bases are TGCGCCAGCAGCTCTACCGGACAGCCGAATCAGCCCCAGCATTTT.

The chain is built from TRBV11-2 and TRBJ1-1; the D gene is possibly TRBD1 (6 bases). CDR3 length: 16 amino acids. Trimming took off 6 bases at V and 0 bases at J, with 17 bases between the two ends. CDR1 is SGHAT, CDR2 FQNNGV, per germline. In nucleotides, the CDR3 is TGTGCCAGCAGTTCCCGGGGGGCTCGGATGAACACTGAAGCTTTCTTT. This encodes CASSSRGARMNTEAFF.

J is TRBJ2-3 and V is TRBV7-3; possibly TRBD2 for D (5 bases). The CDR3 extends over 14 amino acids. The germline V gene encodes CDR1 SGHTA and CDR2 FQGTGA. The ends were cut back, 3 bases at V and 1 base at J, with 8 bases in the middle. The CDR3 DNA follows: TGTGCCAGCAGCTTCCTCGGGGGCACAGATACGCAGTATTTT. This translates into CASSFLGGTDTQYF. The full variable domain, completed using reference TRBV7-3 and TRBJ2-3, is GAGVSQTPSNKVTEKGKYVELRCDPISGHTALYWYRQSLGQGPEFLIYFQGTGAADDSGLPNDRFFAVRPEGSVSTLKIQRTERGDSAVYLCASSFLGGTDTQYFGPGTRLTVL.

This CDR3 reads CASSAGPRDGYTF. In nucleotides, the CDR3 is TGTGCCAGCAGTGCCGGGCCGAGGGACGGCTACACCTTC. This chain connects TRBV6-6 to TRBJ1-2; tentatively, D is TRBD1 (5 bases). Trimming removed 5 bases at V and 8 bases at J, with 15 bases between. Looked up from germline, CDR1 is MNHNY and CDR2 is SVGAGI (reference sequence). This CDR3 is built from 13 residues.

This clone was seen only once. V usage is TRBV11-3 and J usage is TRBJ1-6; no clear D. Germline V gives CDR1 SGHNT, CDR2 YENEEA. V was cut by 2 bases and J by 8 bases, with 7 bases left in between. The CDR3 loop spans 13 amino acids. CDR3 nucleotide sequence: TGTGCCAGCAGCTTAAAAATGGATTCACCCCTCCACTTT. This sequence encodes CASSLKMDSPLHF.

The gene calls are TRBV7-2 and TRBJ2-7, with D hard to call. V lost 1 base and J 4 bases, leaving 8 bases between the germline ends. Germline V gene data show CDR1 as SGHTA and CDR2 as FQGNSA. CDR3 length equals 13 residues. Here the CDR3 DNA reads TGTGCCAGCAGCTTAGAAGTGGGTTACGAGCAGTACGTC. Amino acid sequence: CASSLEVGYEQYV.

CDR3 protein: CASSPRWRKRSTDTQYF. The CDR3 DNA reads as TGTGCCAGCAGCCCGCGTTGGCGGAAAAGGAGCACAGATACGCAGTATTTT. The chain combines TRBV13 with TRBJ2-3; no firm D call. This CDR3 is built from 17 residues. V lost 5 bases and J 0 bases, leaving 18 bases between the germline ends. Germline assignment: CDR1 PRHDT and CDR2 FYEKMQ (reference sequence).

V and J are TRBV5-1 and TRBJ2-7; the D call may be TRBD1 or TRBD2 (5 bases each). The CDR3 is made up of 13 amino acids. V was shortened by 5 bases and J by 3 bases, with 12 bases between the two germline ends. Germline values: CDR1 SGHRS, CDR2 YFSETQ. As DNA, the CDR3 is TGCGCCAGCAGTCGGGACCTAGTCTACGAGCAGTACTTC. This translates into CASSRDLVYEQYF.

This clone was counted once. This chain joins TRBV11-1 and TRBJ2-7; D gene unclear. Trimming left V 2 bases short and J 7 bases short, with 15 bases between. Looked up from germline, CDR1 is SGHAT and CDR2 is FQDESV (reference sequence). The CDR3 runs to 14 residues. CDR3 nucleotide sequence: TGTGCCAGCAGCTTAAGTAATTGGGCAAGGGAGCAGTACGTC. Amino acids: CASSLSNWAREQYV.

The V gene is TRBV7-2, the J gene TRBJ1-5; no clear D gene. CDR1 and CDR2 from the germline V gene are SGHTA and FQGNSA. Trimming took off 5 bases at V and 4 bases at J, with 15 bases between the two ends. The CDR3 spans 15 residues. The CDR3 bases are TGTGCCAGCAGCGGTAGAGGAGGCATAAATCAGCCCCAGCATTTT. Translation: CASSGRGGINQPQHF.

The rearrangement links TRBV6-5 to TRBJ1-2; no definite D call. CDR3 size: 13 residues. V was cut by 2 bases and J by 4 bases, with 8 bases left in between. CDR1 MNHEY and CDR2 SVGAGI come from the germline V gene. The CDR3 sequence is CASSYDGSYGYTF. As DNA, the CDR3 is TGTGCCAGCAGTTACGACGGTAGCTATGGCTACACCTTC.

This clone was counted once. V usage is TRBV2 and J usage is TRBJ2-7; possibly TRBD1 or TRBD2 for D (5 bases each). Trimming took 5 bases from V and 5 from J, leaving 19 bases between them. Germline loops: CDR1 SNHLY, CDR2 FYNNEI. There are 15 residues in the CDR3. The chain's CDR3 is CASSTSGAPEDEQYV. Written as DNA, the CDR3 is TGTGCCAGCAGTACATCCGGGGCCCCCGAGGACGAGCAGTACGTC.

The J gene is TRBJ1-2, the V gene TRBV4-1; D gene ambiguous. The CDR3 has 13 residues. In germline, CDR1 is MGHRA, CDR2 YSYEKL. The ends were cut back, 2 bases at V and 6 bases at J, with 10 bases in the middle. The CDR3 protein is CASSQPLPNGYTF. CDR3 nucleotides: TGCGCCAGCAGCCAACCCCTCCCAAATGGCTACACCTTC.

The rearrangement uses TRBV28 and TRBJ2-5; 7 bases map to TRBD1. V shed 4 bases, J shed 3 bases, and the junction held 5 bases outside the gene matches. The CDR3 extends over 14 amino acids. Looked up from germline, CDR1 is MDHEN and CDR2 is SYDVKM. The CDR3 reads CASSSPDREETQYF. Written as DNA, the CDR3 is TGTGCCAGCAGTTCCCCAGACAGGGAAGAGACCCAGTACTTC.